This is a list of T cell receptor beta chains from one sample in a study of T cells in localized non-small cell lung cancer. The protocol was immunoSEQ multiplex PCR, while the TCRdb copy is restricted to in-frame clones and leaves out a portion. The top ten hold around 4% of the sample, which has 30,000 or so clones, 92% seen once. This specimen was peripheral blood mononuclear cells, taken before any cancer treatment. The receptors were sampled from a woman aged 35 to 75 with stage III lung adenocarcinoma. CDR3s include the opening cysteine and the closing phenylalanine or tryptophan. Fields, in order: D gene, J gene, clone size, V gene, CDR3 length, CDR3 protein, CDR3 DNA. The D gene is left open where the match is weak. Only part of the rows carry a size: once, few, many, or a class if the clone is expanded.

TRBD1	TRBJ1-1	once	TRBV4-2	14	CASSRTGVNTEAFF	TGTGCCAGCAGTCGGACAGGCGTGAACACTGAAGCTTTCTTT
TRBD1	TRBJ1-4	NA	TRBV6-6	13	CASGTAVNEKLFF	TGTGCCAGTGGGACAGCCGTGAATGAAAAACTGTTTTTT
TRBD1	TRBJ1-1	NA	TRBV19	15	CASTPGQGSGTEAFF	TGTGCCAGTACCCCGGGACAGGGAAGTGGTACTGAAGCTTTCTTT
TRBD2	TRBJ2-1	NA	TRBV28	17	CASTGTSGSTGYNEQFF	TGTGCTTCTACCGGGACTAGCGGGAGTACGGGTTACAATGAGCAGTTCTTC
NA	TRBJ1-5	NA	TRBV5-1	14	CASSLEGFNQPQHF	TGCGCCAGCAGCTTGGAAGGTTTTAATCAGCCCCAGCATTTT
NA	TRBJ1-4	NA	TRBV4-1	16	CASSQGKGGLYVKLFF	TGCGCCAGCAGCCAAGGCAAGGGGGGGCTGTATGTAAAACTGTTTTTT
NA	TRBJ1-4	NA	TRBV6-6	15	CASSYGTATNEKLFF	TGTGCCAGCAGTTACGGCACAGCAACTAATGAAAAACTGTTTTTT
NA	TRBJ1-3	NA	TRBV4-3	15	CASSQGTASGNTIYF	TGCGCCAGCAGCCAAGGGACAGCATCTGGAAACACCATATATTTT
TRBD1	TRBJ2-2	NA	TRBV9	15	CASSARTGVTGELFF	TGTGCCAGCAGCGCACGGACAGGGGTTACCGGGGAGCTGTTTTTT
TRBD2	TRBJ2-1	NA	TRBV7-9	16	CASSAASGISYNEQFF	TGTGCCAGCAGCGCAGCTAGCGGGATCTCCTACAATGAGCAGTTCTTC
NA	TRBJ2-5	NA	TRBV28	12	CASSLFQETQYF	TGTGCCAGCAGTTTATTCCAAGAGACCCAGTACTTC
NA	TRBJ2-7	NA	TRBV5-1	13	CASSPDGFYEQYF	TGCGCCAGCAGCCCGGACGGGTTTTACGAGCAGTACTTC
NA	TRBJ1-5	NA	TRBV7-9	15	CASSFSGEKNQPQHF	TGTGCCAGCAGCTTCTCAGGGGAGAAGAATCAGCCCCAGCATTTT
NA	TRBJ2-7	once	TRBV6-5	12	CAIGQRMDEQYF	TGTGCCATAGGGCAGAGGATGGACGAGCAGTACTTC
TRBD2	TRBJ2-1	once	TRBV11-2	15	CASSLESSGKVEQFF	TGTGCCAGCAGCTTAGAGTCTAGCGGGAAGGTAGAGCAGTTCTTC
NA	TRBJ1-1	NA	TRBV14	15	CASSQEGTGNTEAFF	TGTGCCAGCAGCCAAGAGGGCACAGGGAATACTGAAGCTTTCTTT
NA	TRBJ1-5	few	TRBV6-1	13	CASRLDRDQPQHF	TGTGCCAGCAGACTGGACAGAGATCAGCCCCAGCATTTT
TRBD1	TRBJ2-7	NA	TRBV6-5	15	CASSSGTGDLYEQYF	TGTGCCAGCAGTTCCGGGACAGGGGACCTCTACGAGCAGTACTTC
NA	TRBJ1-4	NA	TRBV28	13	CASRSGANEKLFF	TGTGCCAGTAGGTCCGGGGCAAATGAAAAACTGTTTTTT
NA	TRBJ1-6	NA	TRBV30	12	CAWREQAAPLHF	TGCGCCTGGAGAGAACAGGCTGCACCCCTCCACTTT
TRBD1	TRBJ2-4	NA	TRBV9	17	CASSAAGQGVTKNIQYF	TGTGCCAGCAGCGCGGCGGGACAGGGGGTCACCAAAAACATTCAGTACTTC
TRBD2	TRBJ2-1	NA	TRBV4-2	15	CASRLTSGGHNEQFF	TGTGCCAGCAGGCTGACTAGCGGGGGGCACAATGAGCAGTTCTTC
TRBD2	TRBJ2-1	NA	TRBV10-3	18	CAISEFLTRGGRSDEQFF	TGTGCCATCAGTGAGTTCCTCACTAGGGGCGGGAGGTCGGATGAGCAGTTCTTC
NA	TRBJ1-4	NA	TRBV2	12	CASSETRRELFF	TGTGCCAGCAGTGAAACCAGGAGAGAACTGTTTTTT
NA	TRBJ1-5	NA	TRBV19	14	CASTLIGGNQPQHF	TGTGCCAGTACCCTAATCGGAGGGAATCAGCCCCAGCATTTT
NA	TRBJ2-7	NA	TRBV30	13	CAWSVGQASEQYF	TGTGCCTGGAGTGTAGGCCAGGCCTCCGAGCAGTACTTC
NA	TRBJ1-1	NA	TRBV10-3	12	CAIGGQNTEAFF	TGTGCCATCGGAGGTCAGAACACTGAAGCTTTCTTT
NA	TRBJ1-4	NA	TRBV30	12	CAWRGVNEKLFF	TGTGCCTGGAGGGGGGTGAATGAAAAACTGTTTTTT